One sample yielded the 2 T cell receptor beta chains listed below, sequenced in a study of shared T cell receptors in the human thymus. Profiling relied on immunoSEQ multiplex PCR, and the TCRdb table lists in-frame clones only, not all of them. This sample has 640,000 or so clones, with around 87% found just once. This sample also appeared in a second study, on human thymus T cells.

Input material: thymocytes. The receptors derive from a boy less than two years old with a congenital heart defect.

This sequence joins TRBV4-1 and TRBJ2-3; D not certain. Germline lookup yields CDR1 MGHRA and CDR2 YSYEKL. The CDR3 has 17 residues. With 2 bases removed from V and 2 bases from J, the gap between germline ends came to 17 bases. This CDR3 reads CASSQIISRTFTDTQYF. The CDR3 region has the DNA TGCGCCAGCAGCCAAATCATTAGTCGTACCTTCACAGATACGCAGTATTTT.

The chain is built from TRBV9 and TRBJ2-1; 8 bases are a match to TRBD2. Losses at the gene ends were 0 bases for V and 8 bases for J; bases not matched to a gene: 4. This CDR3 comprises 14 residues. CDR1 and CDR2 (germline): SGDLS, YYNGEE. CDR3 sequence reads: CASSVVAGCHEQFF. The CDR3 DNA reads TGTGCCAGCAGCGTAGTAGCGGGATGTCATGAGCAGTTCTTC.